This T cell receptor (beta chain) was documented in a study of T cells in Graves' hyperthyroidism and ophthalmopathy. About the research overall: Peripheral blood was collected at initial diagnosis, before any treatment. Study-level findings and limits: From stable hyperthyroidism, ophthalmopathy was set apart by a 13 V-J model.

Reasons for excluding patients were uncontrolled infection, other autoimmune disease, pregnancy or lactation. Diagnosing involved the use of clinical symptoms, serum thyroxine and TRAb, thyroid ultrasound and orbital computed tomography. Amplification of TCR beta CDR3 regions used RNA as the template. The study used the HTBI primer set for a first-round RT-PCR of the TCR CDR3. MiXCR, applied by TCRdb to the multiplex PCR reads, yields one record per CDR3 protein. This sample yields more than 95,000 distinct CDR3 sequences, of which 47% are seen a single time; roughly 26% belongs to the top ten. Comment on this clonotype: Antigen: not known.

CDR1 and CDR2 (germline): SGHNT, YYREEE (reference sequence). Between the trimmed V and J ends, which lost 2 bases and 5 bases, there was a span of 25 bases. The CDR3 has 18 residues. The receptor was isolated from a man in his forties or fifties with Graves' hyperthyroidism. The chain recombines TRBV5-4 with TRBJ2-5; maybe TRBD2 (5 bases). Sequenced: blood. In nucleotides, the CDR3 is TGTGCCAGCAGCTTCATGGCCTATTTGGCTAGCCCCGTGGAGACCCAGTACTTC. Protein sequence: CASSFMAYLASPVETQYF.